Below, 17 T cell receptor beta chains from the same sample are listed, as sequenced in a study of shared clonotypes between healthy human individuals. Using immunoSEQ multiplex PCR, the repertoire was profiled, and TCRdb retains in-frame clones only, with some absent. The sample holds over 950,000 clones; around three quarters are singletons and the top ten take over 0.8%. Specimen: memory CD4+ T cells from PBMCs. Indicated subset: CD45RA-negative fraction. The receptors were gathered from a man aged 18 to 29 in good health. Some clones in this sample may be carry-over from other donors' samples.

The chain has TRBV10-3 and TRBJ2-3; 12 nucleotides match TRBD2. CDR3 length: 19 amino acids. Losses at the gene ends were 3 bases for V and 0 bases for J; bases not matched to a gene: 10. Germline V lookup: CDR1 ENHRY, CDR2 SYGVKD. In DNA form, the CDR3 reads TGTGCCATCAGTGATCCTGGGCTAGCGGGAGGGTCTAGCACAGATACGCAGTATTTT. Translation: CAISDPGLAGGSSTDTQYF.

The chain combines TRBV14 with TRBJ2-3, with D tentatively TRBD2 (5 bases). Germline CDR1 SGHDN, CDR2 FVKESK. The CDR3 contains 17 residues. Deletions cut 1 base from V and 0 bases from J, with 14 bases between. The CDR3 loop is CASSQVLEDSSTDTQYF. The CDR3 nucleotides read TGTGCCAGCAGCCAAGTTCTCGAGGACTCTAGCACAGATACGCAGTATTTT.

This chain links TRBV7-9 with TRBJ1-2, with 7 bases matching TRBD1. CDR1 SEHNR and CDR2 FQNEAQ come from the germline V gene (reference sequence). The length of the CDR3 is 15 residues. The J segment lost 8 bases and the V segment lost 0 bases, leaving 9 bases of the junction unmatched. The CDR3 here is CASSLAQGGRLGYTF. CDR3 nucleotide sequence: TGTGCCAGCAGCTTAGCCCAGGGGGGGAGACTCGGCTACACCTTC.

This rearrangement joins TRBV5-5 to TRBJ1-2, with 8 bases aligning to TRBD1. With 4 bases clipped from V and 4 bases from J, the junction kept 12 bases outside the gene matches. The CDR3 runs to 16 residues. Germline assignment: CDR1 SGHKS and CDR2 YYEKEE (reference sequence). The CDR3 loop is CASSTLGQVEVYGYTF. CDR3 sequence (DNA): TGTGCCAGCAGCACACTGGGACAGGTAGAGGTCTATGGCTACACCTTC. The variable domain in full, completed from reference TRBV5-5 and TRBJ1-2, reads DAGVTQSPTHLIKTRGQQVTLRCSPISGHKSVSWYQQVLGQGPQFIFQYYEKEERGRGNFPDRFSARQFPNYSSELNVNALLLGDSALYLCASSTLGQVEVYGYTFGSGTRLTVV.

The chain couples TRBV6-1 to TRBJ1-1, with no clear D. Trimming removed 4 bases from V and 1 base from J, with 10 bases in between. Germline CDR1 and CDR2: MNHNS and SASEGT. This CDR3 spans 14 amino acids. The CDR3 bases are TGTGCCAGCAGTGCCAGAGTCCCGAACACTGAAGCTTTCTTT. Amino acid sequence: CASSARVPNTEAFF.

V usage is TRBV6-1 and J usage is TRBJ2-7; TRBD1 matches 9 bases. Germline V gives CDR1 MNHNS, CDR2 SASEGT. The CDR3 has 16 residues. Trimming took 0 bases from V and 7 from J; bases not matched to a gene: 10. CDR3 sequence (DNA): TGTGCCAGCAGTGAAGCGGGGACAGGGTTCGGGATGGAGCAGTACTTC. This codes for CASSEAGTGFGMEQYF.

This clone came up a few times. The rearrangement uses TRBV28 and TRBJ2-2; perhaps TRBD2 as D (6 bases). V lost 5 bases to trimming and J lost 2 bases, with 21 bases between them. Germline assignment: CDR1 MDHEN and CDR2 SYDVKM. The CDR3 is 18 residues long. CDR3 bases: TGTGCCAGCAGTACCCCCTCCGCTGGCGGGGCAAACACCGGGGAGCTGTTTTTT. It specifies CASSTPSAGGANTGELFF.

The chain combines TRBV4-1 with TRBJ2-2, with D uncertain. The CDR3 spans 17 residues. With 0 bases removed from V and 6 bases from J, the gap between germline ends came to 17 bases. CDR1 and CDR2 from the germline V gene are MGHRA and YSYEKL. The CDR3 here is CASSQDQIEYGPGELFF. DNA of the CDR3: TGCGCCAGCAGCCAAGATCAGATCGAGTACGGGCCCGGGGAGCTGTTTTTT.

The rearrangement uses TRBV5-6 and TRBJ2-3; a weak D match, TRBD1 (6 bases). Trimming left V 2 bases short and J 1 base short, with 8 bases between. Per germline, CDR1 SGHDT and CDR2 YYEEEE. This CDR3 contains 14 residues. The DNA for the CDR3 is TGTGCCAGCAGCTTTTGGACAGGCACAGATACGCAGTATTTT. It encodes CASSFWTGTDTQYF.

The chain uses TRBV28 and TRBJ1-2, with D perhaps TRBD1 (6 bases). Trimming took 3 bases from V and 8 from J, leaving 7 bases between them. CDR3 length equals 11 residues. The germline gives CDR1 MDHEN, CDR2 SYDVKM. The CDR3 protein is CASSFGGGYTF. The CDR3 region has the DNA TGTGCCAGCAGTTTCGGGGGCGGCTACACCTTC.

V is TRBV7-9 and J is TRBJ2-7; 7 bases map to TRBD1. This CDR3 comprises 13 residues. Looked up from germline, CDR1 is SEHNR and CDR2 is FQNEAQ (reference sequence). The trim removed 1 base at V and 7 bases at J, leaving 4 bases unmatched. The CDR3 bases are TGTGCCAGCAGCTTAGTCGGGACAGCTGAGCAGTACTTC. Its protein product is CASSLVGTAEQYF.

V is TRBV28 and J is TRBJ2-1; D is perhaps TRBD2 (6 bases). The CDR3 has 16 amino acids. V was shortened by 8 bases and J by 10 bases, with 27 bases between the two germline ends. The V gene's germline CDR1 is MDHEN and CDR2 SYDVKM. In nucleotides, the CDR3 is TGTGCCAGCGGCCTTAGGGGTAGCGGCAGCTCAGTAGAGCAGTTCTTC. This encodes CASGLRGSGSSVEQFF.

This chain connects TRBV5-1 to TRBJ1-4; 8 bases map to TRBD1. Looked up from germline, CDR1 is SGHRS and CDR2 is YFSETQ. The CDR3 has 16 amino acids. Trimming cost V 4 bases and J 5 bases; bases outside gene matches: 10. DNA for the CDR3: TGCGCCAGCAGCCCCTATCGACAGGGGACAAATGAAAAACTGTTTTTT. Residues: CASSPYRQGTNEKLFF. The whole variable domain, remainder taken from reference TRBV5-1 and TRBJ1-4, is KAGVTQTPRYLIKTRGQQVTLSCSPISGHRSVSWYQQTPGQGLQFLFEYFSETQRNKGNFPGRFSGRQFSNSRSEMNVSTLELGDSALYLCASSPYRQGTNEKLFFGSGTQLSVL.

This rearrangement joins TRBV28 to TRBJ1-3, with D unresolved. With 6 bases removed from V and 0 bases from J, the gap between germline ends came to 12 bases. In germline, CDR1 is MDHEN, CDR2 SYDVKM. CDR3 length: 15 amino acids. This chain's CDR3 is CASSPDGGSGNTIYF. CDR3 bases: TGTGCCAGCAGCCCGGACGGAGGCTCTGGAAACACCATATATTTT.

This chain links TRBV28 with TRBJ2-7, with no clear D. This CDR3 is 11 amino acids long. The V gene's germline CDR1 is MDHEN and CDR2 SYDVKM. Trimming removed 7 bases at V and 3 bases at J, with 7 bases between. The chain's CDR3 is CASTKFYEQYF. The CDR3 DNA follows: TGTGCCAGCACCAAATTCTACGAGCAGTACTTC.

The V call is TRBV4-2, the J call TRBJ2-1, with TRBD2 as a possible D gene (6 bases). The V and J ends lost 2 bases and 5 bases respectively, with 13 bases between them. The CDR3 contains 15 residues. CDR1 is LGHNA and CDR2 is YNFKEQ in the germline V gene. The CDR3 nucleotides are TGTGCCAGCAGCCAATTATCCGGGACTGACAATGAGCAGTTCTTC. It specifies CASSQLSGTDNEQFF.

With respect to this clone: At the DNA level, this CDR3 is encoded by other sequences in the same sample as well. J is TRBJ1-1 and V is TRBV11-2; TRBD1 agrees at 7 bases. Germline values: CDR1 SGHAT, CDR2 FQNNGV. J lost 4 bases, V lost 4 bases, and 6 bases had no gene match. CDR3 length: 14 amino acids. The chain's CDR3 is CASSSRTGSTEAFF. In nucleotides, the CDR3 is TGTGCCAGCAGCTCTAGGACAGGAAGCACTGAAGCTTTCTTT.